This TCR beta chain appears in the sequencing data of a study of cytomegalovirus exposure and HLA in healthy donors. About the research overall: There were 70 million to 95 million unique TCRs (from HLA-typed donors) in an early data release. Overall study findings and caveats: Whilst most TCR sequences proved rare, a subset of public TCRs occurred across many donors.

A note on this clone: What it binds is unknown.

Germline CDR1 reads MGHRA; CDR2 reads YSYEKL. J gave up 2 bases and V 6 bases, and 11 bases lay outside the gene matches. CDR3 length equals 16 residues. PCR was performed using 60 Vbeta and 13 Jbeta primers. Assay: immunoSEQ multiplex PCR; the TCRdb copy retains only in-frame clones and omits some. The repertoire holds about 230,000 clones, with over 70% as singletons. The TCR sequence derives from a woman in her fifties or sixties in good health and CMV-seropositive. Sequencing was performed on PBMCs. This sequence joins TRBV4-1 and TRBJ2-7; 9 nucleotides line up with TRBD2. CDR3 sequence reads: CASSGLAGEGTYEQYF. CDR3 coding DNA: TGCGCCAGCAGTGGTTTAGCGGGAGAGGGCACCTACGAGCAGTACTTC.